This TCR beta chain was observed in a study of tumor-infiltrating lymphocytes in primary liver carcinoma. On this clonotype itself: Its antigen is unknown. Since a much larger clone is just one base distant, this may be a read error.

The CDR3 extends over 12 amino acids. CDR1 and CDR2 (germline): KGHDR, SFDVKD. The input was 500 ng total RNA; TCR beta cDNA was made from it with a constant-region primer. Three nested multiplex PCR rounds of slightly modified ARM-PCR generated TCR beta libraries. The first two PCR rounds, roughly 9 cycles each, used TRBV1-TRBV30 forward primers and a C-beta reverse primer. Each CDR3 protein gets one entry after TCRdb re-called the multiplex PCR reads with MiXCR. In the table there are approximately 99,000 distinct CDR3 sequences, about 70% of which are singletons. Unsorted bulk tissue (about 20-30 mg) underwent RNA and DNA co-extraction. Patients diagnosed with primary liver carcinoma received treatment through surgical resection. Five discrete regions of every tumor underwent sampling. Notes on the study in general: Significantly larger top-250-clone fractions were found in tumors than in blood (p = 0.039). Tumor-adjacent and tumor-blood pairs showed less overlap than tumor region pairs.

Material: liver tumor tissue from sampling region 5. The subset denotes: tumor region T5, tumor centre. The chain couples TRBV24-1 to TRBJ1-5; D remains ambiguous. The clonotype was recovered from a woman in her fifties or sixties with primary liver carcinoma and hepatitis B virus infection. The CDR3 DNA is TGTGTCACCAGTGATCCAAATCAGCCCCAGCATTTT. It encodes CVTSDPNQPQHF.